The entry below describes one T cell receptor beta chain. The sample is drawn from a study of blood T cell repertoires in COVID-19. Study summary: Spain, Italy and the United States supplied samples that represented acute and convalescent COVID-19. In each case, the material was cDNA or gDNA derived from T cells, B-cell-depleted T cells, or PBMCs.

Sequencing used immunoSEQ multiplex PCR; TCRdb keeps in-frame clones, though not all of them. The sample yields 300,000 or so clones, about 85% seen once. This CDR3 has 13 amino acids. The germline gives CDR1 SQVTM, CDR2 ANQGSEA. The junction had 8 bases not matched to a gene; V was cut back by 3 bases and J by 9 bases. The sample comprised peripheral blood. V gene TRBV29-1 combines with J gene TRBJ2-1; 7 bases are shared with TRBD2. The clonotype originates from a woman aged 50 to 60 with active or convalescent COVID-19. CDR3 coding DNA: TGCAGCGTTGATCTGCGACTAGCAGGTGAGCAGTTCTTC. As protein: CSVDLRLAGEQFF.